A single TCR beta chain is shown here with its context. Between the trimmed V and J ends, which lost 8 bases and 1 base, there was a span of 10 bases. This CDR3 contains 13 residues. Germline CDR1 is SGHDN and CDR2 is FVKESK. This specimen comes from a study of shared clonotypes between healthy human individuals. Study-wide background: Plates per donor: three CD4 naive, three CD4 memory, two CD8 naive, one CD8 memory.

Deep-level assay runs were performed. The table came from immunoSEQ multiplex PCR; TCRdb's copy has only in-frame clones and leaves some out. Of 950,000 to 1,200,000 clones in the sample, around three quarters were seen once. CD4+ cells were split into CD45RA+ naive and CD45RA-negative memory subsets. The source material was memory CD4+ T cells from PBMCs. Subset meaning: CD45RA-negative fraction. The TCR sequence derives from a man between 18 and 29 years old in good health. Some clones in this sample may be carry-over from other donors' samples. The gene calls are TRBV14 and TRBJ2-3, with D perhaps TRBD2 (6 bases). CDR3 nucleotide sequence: TGTGCCAGCGGGGTAGCGGGCACAGATACGCAGTATTTT. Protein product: CASGVAGTDTQYF.